These 19 T cell receptor beta chains were all obtained from the same sample, sequenced in a study of graft-versus-host responses after intestinal transplantation (TCRdb year 2021). For these TCRs, the target antigens are not known. Library method: the immunoSEQ multiplex PCR assay. The clones in this table, taken by TCRdb from immuneACCESS, are in-frame only. Not every clone is retained; where verified, under half of the shortfall comes from an unresolved V gene, and the cause of the rest is unknown. Counted in this sample were 90,000 to 95,000 clones; around nine tenths of them appeared once. The ten largest clones capture around 6% of the sample. The time point label, as the study defines it: cells obtained before transplantation from donor or recipient. The sample was unstimulated CD8+ T cells sorted from spleen or lymph node cells, taken before intestinal transplant. The receptors originated from a human donor who received an intestinal transplant.

The V gene is TRBV2, the J gene TRBJ2-3; no reliable D call. The V gene lost 3 bases and the J gene lost 0 bases, with 4 bases spanning the gap. The germline CDR1 and CDR2 sequences are SNHLY and FYNNEI. CDR3 length: 13 residues. CDR3 loop: CASSDWSTDTQYF. In DNA, the CDR3 is TGTGCCAGCAGTGATTGGAGCACAGATACGCAGTATTTT.

This chain uses TRBV12-2 with TRBJ2-2; the table's D gene call, TRBD2, was not cross checked with the DNA. TRBV12-2 is a pseudogene locus. The length of the CDR3 is 16 residues. CDR3 region: CASRLMWRMNTGELFF. CDR3 nucleotide sequence: TGTGCAAGTCGCTTAATGTGGCGGATGAACACCGGGGAGCTGTTTTTT.

V and J are TRBV7-9 and TRBJ2-7; no clear D. Looked up from germline, CDR1 is SEHNR and CDR2 is FQNEAQ (reference sequence). The CDR3 is 14 residues long. V was clipped by 2 bases and J by 5 bases, with 13 bases between them. In DNA, the CDR3 is TGTGCCAGCAGCTTAAAAGGAAAGGGTCACGAGCAGTACTTC. Translating gives CASSLKGKGHEQYF.

The chain links TRBV30 to TRBJ1-6; D possibly corresponds to TRBD1 (6 bases). V lost 0 bases and J lost 9, with 12 bases in between. Germline CDR1 is GTSNPN and CDR2 is SVGIG (reference sequence). The CDR3 covers 14 residues. CDR3 amino acids: CAWSVGGDFSPLHF. The DNA of the CDR3 is TGTGCCTGGAGTGTAGGGGGGGACTTTTCACCCCTCCACTTT.

This clone appeared once. V gene TRBV11-1 combines with J gene TRBJ2-2; 12 bases are shared with TRBD1. Germline loops: CDR1 SGHAT, CDR2 FQDESV (reference sequence). CDR3 length: 18 residues. Germline trimming cut 8 bases from V and 0 bases from J; bases unmatched to any gene: 10. DNA for the CDR3: TGTGCCAGCCGACCGGGGGGACAGGGGGCTTCGAACACCGGGGAGCTGTTTTTT. Translating it yields CASRPGGQGASNTGELFF.

The chain couples TRBV9 to TRBJ2-7, with TRBD1 identical over 11 bases. Germline-derived CDR1 and CDR2 are SGDLS and YYNGEE. The junction had 8 bases not matched to a gene; V was cut back by 0 bases and J by 9 bases. The CDR3 is 15 residues long. CDR3 nucleotide sequence: TGTGCCAGCAGCGTAGCTGGCGGACAGGGGGCATTGCAGTACTTC. This gives the protein CASSVAGGQGALQYF.

This clone was picked up a small number of times. The rearrangement links TRBV6-1 to TRBJ1-1; D not resolved. V lost 1 base to trimming and J lost 1 base, with 7 bases between them. This CDR3 has 14 residues. The germline gives CDR1 MNHNS, CDR2 SASEGT. The CDR3, as DNA: TGTGCCAGCAGTGAAGAGATGGGGAACACTGAAGCTTTCTTT. Protein sequence: CASSEEMGNTEAFF.

The rearrangement joins TRBV27 to TRBJ1-4; TRBD1 might be the D (6 bases). Trimming stripped 5 bases from V and 8 bases from J, with 12 bases between. Germline values: CDR1 MNHEY, CDR2 SMNVEV (reference sequence). The CDR3 is 13 residues long. As DNA, the CDR3 is TGTGCCAGCAGTCCCCTGGACAGAGAAAAACTGTTTTTT. Protein: CASSPLDREKLFF.

This rearrangement joins TRBV9 to TRBJ2-1, with 10 bases that match TRBD1. V lost 4 bases to trimming and J lost 9 bases; unmatched junction nucleotides: 10. The germline V gene encodes CDR1 SGDLS and CDR2 YYNGEE. The CDR3 contains 15 residues. The CDR3 is CASSPGTGAGIEQFF. The DNA of the CDR3 is TGTGCCAGCAGCCCAGGGACAGGGGCCGGGATTGAGCAGTTCTTC.

V usage is TRBV5-1 and J usage is TRBJ1-2; 8 bases are shared with TRBD1. V trimming: 3 bases; J trimming: 6 bases; junction bases outside the gene matches: 1. Germline V CDR1 and CDR2: SGHRS, YFSETQ. CDR3 length: 12 amino acids. In DNA form, the CDR3 reads TGCGCCAGCAGCTCACAGGGGGATGGCTACACCTTC. This codes for CASSSQGDGYTF.

The rearrangement uses TRBV6-5 and TRBJ2-5; D ambiguous. Germline assignment: CDR1 MNHEY and CDR2 SVGAGI. The CDR3 consists of 14 residues. Trimming pared 2 bases from V and 1 base from J, leaving 8 bases between. The CDR3 protein is CASSYAGPQETQYF. The CDR3 DNA is TGTGCCAGCAGTTACGCAGGTCCCCAAGAGACCCAGTACTTC.

The chain has TRBV7-9 and TRBJ2-5; 10 nucleotides align to TRBD2. CDR3 size: 16 residues. V was clipped by 3 bases and J by 2 bases; unmatched bases: 6. CDR1 is SEHNR, CDR2 FQNEAQ, per germline (reference sequence). CDR3 DNA: TGTGCCAGCAGCTTCTCCGGACTAGCGGATCAAGAGACCCAGTACTTC. Amino acid sequence: CASSFSGLADQETQYF.

This chain uses TRBV13 with TRBJ2-5; D is ambiguous. The CDR3 contains 14 residues. The germline V gene encodes CDR1 PRHDT and CDR2 FYEKMQ (reference sequence). Deletions cut 2 bases from V and 0 bases from J, with 7 bases between. The CDR3 DNA sequence: TGTGCCAGCAGCTTAAGGCTGAACCAAGAGACCCAGTACTTC. It codes for CASSLRLNQETQYF.

This clone came up a few times. This chain links TRBV6-1 with TRBJ2-2; 10 bases line up with TRBD2. CDR3 length equals 15 residues. Germline V gives CDR1 MNHNS, CDR2 SASEGT. With 3 bases clipped from V and 7 bases from J, the junction kept 5 bases outside the gene matches. The CDR3 bases are TGTGCCAGCAGTGACCAGCGGGAGGGGTACGGGGAGCTGTTTTTT. Translation: CASSDQREGYGELFF.

This clone is labeled medium-sized. The chain recombines TRBV2 with TRBJ2-5, with TRBD1 matching 10 bases. In germline, CDR1 is SNHLY, CDR2 FYNNEI. J lost 1 base, V lost 6 bases, and 5 bases had no gene match. CDR3 length: 15 residues. CDR3 residues: CASRRRDRGQETQYF. The CDR3 region has the DNA TGTGCCAGCAGGCGACGGGACAGGGGCCAAGAGACCCAGTACTTC.

This rearrangement joins TRBV6-5 to TRBJ2-7, with a possible D match to TRBD1 (6 bases). The CDR3 covers 13 residues. In germline, CDR1 is MNHEY, CDR2 SVGAGI. V lost 2 bases and J 12 bases, leaving 17 bases between the germline ends. CDR3 loop: CASSYIESGAPYF. CDR3 bases: TGTGCCAGCAGTTACATAGAGTCAGGGGCCCCGTACTTC.

The rearrangement uses TRBV7-3 and TRBJ2-1; 12 nucleotides agree with TRBD2. V dropped 2 bases and J dropped 0; count of bases not matched to a gene: 5. Germline V lookup: CDR1 SGHTA, CDR2 FQGTGA. The length of the CDR3 is 18 residues. The DNA for the CDR3 is TGTGCCAGCAGCTTAGATCTAGCGGGAGGGCCCTCCTACAATGAGCAGTTCTTC. Residues: CASSLDLAGGPSYNEQFF.

The chain employs TRBV6-1 and TRBJ2-1, with 8 positions matching TRBD2. The V segment lost 0 bases and the J segment 2 bases; nucleotides outside the gene matches: 0. This CDR3 comprises 15 residues. Germline CDR1 and CDR2: MNHNS and SASEGT. CDR3 in amino acids: CASSEASGAYNEQFF. DNA for the CDR3: TGTGCCAGCAGTGAAGCTAGCGGGGCCTACAATGAGCAGTTCTTC.

This rearrangement joins TRBV30 to TRBJ1-3, with TRBD1 identical over 9 bases. V lost 0 bases and J lost 0; bases outside the gene matches: 3. From germline, CDR1 is GTSNPN and CDR2 SVGIG (reference sequence). The CDR3 extends over 16 amino acids. The CDR3 coding sequence is TGTGCCTGGAGTGTCGGGACAGGGATCTCTGGAAACACCATATATTTT. It is translated as CAWSVGTGISGNTIYF.